The entry below describes one T cell receptor beta chain. Its specific antigen is unknown. Within one base of it there is no much larger clone, and no base qualities were kept. This sample was included in a study of siplizumab effects on memory and regulatory T cells (dated by TCRdb to the late 2010s). In terms of the full investigation: The study looked at the effect of siplizumab, an anti-CD2 antibody, on alloreactive T-cell subsets in allogeneic mixed lymphocyte reactions made from human PBMCs.

Libraries were prepared through the immunoSEQ multiplex PCR assay. Each sample had some 96,000 TCR templates assayed by the deep sequencing platform. Genomic DNA extracted from sorted T cells was used for TCRbeta CDR3 sequencing. Under the source paper's analysis protocol: The R programming language was used for the clonal analysis of the TCRbeta CDR3 data. Alloreactive CD4+ and CD8+ clones were identified by comparing unstimulated samples to CFSE-low samples taken after the reaction. Alloreactive CD4+ clones were assigned to regulatory or non-regulatory origin by matching sequences to sorted unstimulated Treg and non-Treg repertoires. This is the immuneACCESS table as TCRdb keeps it, with only in-frame sequences that have V and J called. A part of the clones is gone; compared with another copy, unresolved V genes explain less than half, and the rest is unexplained. That table is the source of V, J and clone size, and D and trimming were worked out from the DNA. The sample table holds approximately 120,000 clones, of which 92% were seen once. The top ten clones comprise about 0.7% of the sample.

Taken from the germline V gene (reference sequence), the CDR1 and CDR2 loops are SEHNR and FQNEAQ. V sheds 3 bases and J sheds 6 bases, leaving 7 bases between their ends. The CDR3 starts with the cysteine, ends with the phenylalanine, and has 12 residues. The CDR3 DNA has 36 bases and is translated from base 1. TCRbeta CDR3 sequencing was performed on sorted unstimulated T cells and on proliferating T cells recovered from mixed lymphocyte reactions. Fresh whole blood from more than 8 HLA-typed healthy donors was used as the source from which PBMCs were isolated. To map where alloreactive clones came from, unstimulated CD4+ regulatory T cells were FACS-sorted. Points the paper makes about the study in general: No functional confirmation was obtained for the suppressive function of proliferating Tregs from siplizumab cultures. Because sequences at frequencies below about 10^-5 were poorly captured, only a minor fraction of alloreactive clones could be mapped back to unstimulated subsets. Unstimulated naive T cells appeared to be more diverse than memory T cells, and naive cells seemed to make a substantial contribution to the alloresponse. Of the alloreactive CD4+ clones that could be mapped, the Treg-derived share averaged 68.8% with siplizumab compared with around 27% in control reactions. For roughly 75-95% of proliferating CD4+ or CD8+ clones, no naive or memory phenotype could be assigned. Siplizumab significantly reduced the cumulative frequency of alloreactive sequences traceable to unstimulated CD4+ memory T cells.

The sample was Tregs sorted from blood. The rearranged segments are TRBV7-9 and TRBJ2-3; there is no confident call for the D gene. The source is a human donor in good health. The nucleotide sequence is TGTGCCAGCAGCTTCTTTGGGGATACGCAGTATTTT. Its translation is CASSFFGDTQYF. This CDR3, with the reference TRBV7-9 and TRBJ2-3 proteins standing in past its ends, gives the full variable domain DTGVSQNPRHKITKRGQNVTFRCDPISEHNRLYWYRQTLGQGPEFLTYFQNEAQLEKSRLLSDRFSAERPKGSFSTLEIQRTEQGDSAMYLCASSFFGDTQYFGPGTRLTVL.